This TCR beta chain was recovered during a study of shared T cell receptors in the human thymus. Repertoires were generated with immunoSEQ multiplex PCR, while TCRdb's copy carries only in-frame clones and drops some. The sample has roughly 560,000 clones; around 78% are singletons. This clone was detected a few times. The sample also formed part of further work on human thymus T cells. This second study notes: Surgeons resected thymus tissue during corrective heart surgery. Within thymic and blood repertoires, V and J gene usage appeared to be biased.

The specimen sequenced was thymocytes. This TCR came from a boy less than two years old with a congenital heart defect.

The CDR3 DNA reads as TGTGCCAGCAGCTTAGTATGTTATCAGGGGGTAGCCTACAATGAGCAGTTCTTC. The encoded protein is CASSLVCYQGVAYNEQFF. The chain joins TRBV7-6 to TRBJ2-1; 7 nucleotides agree with TRBD1. This CDR3 spans 18 amino acids. From germline, CDR1 is SGHVS and CDR2 FNYEAQ. V was pared by 1 base and J by 2 bases, with 11 bases of the junction left unmatched. Full variable domain (rest looked up from reference TRBV7-6 and TRBJ2-1): GAGVSQSPRYKVTKRGQDVALRCDPISGHVSLYWYRQALGQGPEFLTYFNYEAQQDKSGLPNDRFSAERPEGSISTLTIQRTEQRDSAMYRCASSLVCYQGVAYNEQFFGPGTRLTVL.